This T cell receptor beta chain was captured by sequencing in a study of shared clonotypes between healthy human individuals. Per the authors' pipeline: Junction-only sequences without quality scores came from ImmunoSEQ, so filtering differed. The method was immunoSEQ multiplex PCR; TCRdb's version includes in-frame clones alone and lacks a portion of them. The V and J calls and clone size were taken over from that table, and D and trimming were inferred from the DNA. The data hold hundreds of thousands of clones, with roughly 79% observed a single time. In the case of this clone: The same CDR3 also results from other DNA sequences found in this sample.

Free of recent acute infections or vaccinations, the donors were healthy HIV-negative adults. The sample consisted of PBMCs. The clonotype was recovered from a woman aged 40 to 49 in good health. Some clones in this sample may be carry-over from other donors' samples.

In DNA, the CDR3 is TGTGCCAGCAGCCTGGGACAGAACTATGGCTACACCTTC. It is translated as CASSLGQNYGYTF. The chain joins TRBV5-4 to TRBJ1-2; 7 bases align to TRBD1. V shed 4 bases and J 2 bases; nucleotides not matched to a gene: 2. CDR1 SGHNT and CDR2 YYREEE come from the germline V gene (reference sequence). This CDR3 is built from 13 residues. Supplemented by reference TRBV5-4 and TRBJ1-2, the full variable domain reads ETGVTQSPTHLIKTRGQQVTLRCSSQSGHNTVSWYQQALGQGPQFIFQYYREEENGRGNFPPRFSGLQFPNYSSELNVNALELDDSALYLCASSLGQNYGYTFGSGTRLTVV.